These 32 T cell receptor beta chains were all obtained from the same sample, sequenced in a study of T cell responses to AZD1222 COVID-19 vaccine. Here immunoSEQ multiplex PCR was the method, and the copy in TCRdb shows in-frame clones only, minus some. The table lists about 160,000 clones, roughly 94% of them singletons. The input for sequencing was peripheral blood, taken on day 0 of MenACWY control vaccination. The origin of the receptors is an adult in good health.

This sequence joins TRBV28 and TRBJ1-5; possible D gene TRBD1, 5 bases. The CDR3 has 17 residues. The V end lost 4 bases, the J end lost 5 bases, and 21 bases lay between the germline ends. Per germline, CDR1 MDHEN and CDR2 SYDVKM. The DNA for the CDR3 is TGTGCCAGCAGTTACTCCCCCGGGCAGGGACCTTATCAGCCCCAGCATTTT. Amino acids: CASSYSPGQGPYQPQHF. The full variable domain, its missing parts supplied by reference TRBV28 and TRBJ1-5, is DVKVTQSSRYLVKRTGEKVFLECVQDMDHENMFWYRQDPGLGLRLIYFSYDVKMKEKGDIPEGYSVSREKKERFSLILESASTNQTSMYLCASSYSPGQGPYQPQHFGDGTRLSIL.

The CDR3 DNA is TGTGCCAGCAGTGAAAACAGGGGGAACTACGAGCAGTACTTC. Translated: CASSENRGNYEQYF. The chain joins TRBV2 to TRBJ2-7, with TRBD1 identical over 8 bases. Germline values: CDR1 SNHLY, CDR2 FYNNEI. The trim removed 2 bases at V and 3 bases at J, leaving 3 bases unmatched. This CDR3 has 14 amino acids.

This chain uses TRBV27 with TRBJ1-1, with 9 positions matching TRBD1. CDR3 length: 15 residues. V lost 5 bases and J lost 3; bases outside the gene matches: 7. Per germline, CDR1 MNHEY and CDR2 SMNVEV (reference sequence). The CDR3 reads CASSAGQGRDTEAFF. The CDR3 DNA reads as TGTGCCAGCAGTGCCGGACAGGGGAGGGACACTGAAGCTTTCTTT.

This chain connects TRBV5-1 to TRBJ2-2; D gene ambiguous. Germline CDR1 and CDR2: SGHRS and YFSETQ. V was clipped by 4 bases and J by 5 bases, with 9 bases between them. The CDR3 is made up of 13 amino acids. This CDR3 reads CASSEQETGELFF. In nucleotides, the CDR3 is TGCGCCAGCAGCGAACAAGAGACCGGGGAGCTGTTTTTT.

The V call is TRBV24-1, the J call TRBJ1-4; 11 positions match TRBD1. Germline V gene sequence: CDR1 KGHDR, CDR2 SFDVKD. Trimming at V came to 3 bases and at J to 7 bases, leaving 3 bases not matched to a gene. The CDR3 runs 15 residues. The CDR3 reads CATSDGGTGGEKLFF. The CDR3 bases are TGTGCCACCAGTGATGGCGGGACAGGGGGTGAAAAACTGTTTTTT.

The CDR3 DNA reads as TGTGCCAGCAGCTTAGAAATGGGAAACACCGGGGAGCTGTTTTTT. It encodes CASSLEMGNTGELFF. The chain recombines TRBV7-9 with TRBJ2-2; D unclear. The CDR3 has 15 residues. The germline CDR1 and CDR2 sequences are SEHNR and FQNEAQ (reference sequence). Trimming left V 1 base short and J 2 bases short, with 8 bases between.

This clone was counted once. The V gene is TRBV9, the J gene TRBJ1-1; D is unclear. Germline assignment: CDR1 SGDLS and CDR2 YYNGEE. The V end was cut by 4 bases, the J end by 5 bases, with 6 bases between. The CDR3 runs to 11 residues. The CDR3 here is CASSPPTEAFF. Here the CDR3 DNA reads TGTGCCAGCAGCCCCCCTACTGAAGCTTTCTTT.

Of note for this clone: The junction and the germline gene differ at one end; a read error may be behind it. The genes are TRBV2 and TRBJ2-7, with TRBD1 matching over 7 bases. From germline, CDR1 is SNHLY and CDR2 FYNNEI. CDR3 length: 12 residues. CDR3 sequence reads: CASLHDRFRGNF. DNA for the CDR3: TGTGCCAGCCTCCACGACAGGTTCAGGGGGAACTTC.

This chain links TRBV27 with TRBJ2-4; the match to TRBD1 covers 8 bases. V lost 5 bases and J lost 0; bases outside the gene matches: 9. CDR1 and CDR2 from the germline V gene are MNHEY and SMNVEV (reference sequence). This CDR3 comprises 17 residues. The CDR3 here is CASSPSTGALAKNIQYF. CDR3 sequence (DNA): TGTGCCAGCAGTCCATCGACAGGGGCCCTAGCCAAAAACATTCAGTACTTC.

The chain is built from TRBV4-1 and TRBJ1-5; D gene unclear. Germline CDR1 is MGHRA and CDR2 is YSYEKL. The length of the CDR3 is 17 residues. V was clipped by 4 bases and J by 2 bases, with 18 bases between them. The CDR3 DNA reads TGCGCCAGCAGCCTGGAGATGACCGGCGGGGGCAATCAGCCCCAGCATTTT. Its translation: CASSLEMTGGGNQPQHF.

V and J are TRBV9 and TRBJ1-5; 7 bases line up with TRBD1. With V trimmed by 3 bases and J by 3 bases, 3 bases remained unmatched. The CDR3 is 14 amino acids. Germline loops: CDR1 SGDLS, CDR2 YYNGEE. This CDR3 is CASSAGQINQPQHF. DNA for the CDR3: TGTGCCAGCAGCGCGGGACAGATCAATCAGCCCCAGCATTTT.

V is TRBV19 and J is TRBJ2-5; 10 bases fit TRBD2. This CDR3 is built from 16 residues. Looked up from germline, CDR1 is LNHDA and CDR2 is SQIVND (reference sequence). Losses at the gene ends were 2 bases for V and 5 bases for J; bases not matched to a gene: 8. The CDR3 DNA follows: TGTGCCAGTAGTATAAGCGGGAGGGCCAACGCCGAGACCCAGTACTTC. Protein: CASSISGRANAETQYF.

The chain employs TRBV5-1 and TRBJ2-5; D possibly corresponds to TRBD2 (7 bases). The ends were cut back, 4 bases at V and 5 bases at J, with 15 bases in the middle. The CDR3 has 14 amino acids. Germline CDR1 and CDR2: SGHRS and YFSETQ. The CDR3 coding sequence is TGCGCCAGCAGCGGAAACAGGGAGGGGGAGACCCAGTACTTC. Its protein product is CASSGNREGETQYF. The variable domain in full, completed from reference TRBV5-1 and TRBJ2-5, reads KAGVTQTPRYLIKTRGQQVTLSCSPISGHRSVSWYQQTPGQGLQFLFEYFSETQRNKGNFPGRFSGRQFSNSRSEMNVSTLELGDSALYLCASSGNREGETQYFGPGTRLLVL.

V usage is TRBV19 and J usage is TRBJ1-4, with D possibly matching TRBD1 (5 bases). CDR3 length: 18 residues. With 5 bases removed from V and 0 bases from J, the gap between germline ends came to 19 bases. Germline values: CDR1 LNHDA, CDR2 SQIVND (reference sequence). The CDR3 here is CASSLTGTVTATNEKLFF. The CDR3 coding sequence is TGTGCCAGTAGTCTGACCGGGACGGTAACTGCAACTAATGAAAAACTGTTTTTT.

The chain carries TRBV5-1 and TRBJ2-3; 8 nucleotides align to TRBD2. The CDR3 totals 16 residues. CDR1 and CDR2 from the germline V gene are SGHRS and YFSETQ. After removal of 0 bases from V and 2 bases from J, the junction contained 5 bases not matched to a gene. Here the CDR3 reads CASSLEAGVLTDTQYF. As DNA, the CDR3 is TGCGCCAGCAGCTTGGAAGCGGGGGTACTCACAGATACGCAGTATTTT.

The V and J genes are TRBV2 and TRBJ2-2; 8 bases agree with TRBD2. Germline V gene sequence: CDR1 SNHLY, CDR2 FYNNEI. The CDR3 contains 17 residues. J was trimmed by 2 bases and V by 7 bases; bases with no gene match: 12. CDR3 DNA: TGTGCCAGCACCGGAACGAGCGGGAGAATCAACACCGGGGAGCTGTTTTTT. The encoded protein is CASTGTSGRINTGELFF.

This chain uses TRBV11-2 with TRBJ1-1; D is uncertain. CDR1 is SGHAT, CDR2 FQNNGV, per germline. Between the trimmed V and J ends, which lost 5 bases and 10 bases, there was a span of 11 bases. CDR3 size: 11 residues. In nucleotides, the CDR3 is TGTGCCAGCAGCCCTCTTATTGTAGCTTTCTTT. Residues: CASSPLIVAFF.

The J gene is TRBJ1-1, the V gene TRBV11-3, with 7 bases fitting TRBD1. The ends lost 1 base at V and 3 bases at J; junction bases unmatched: 8. From germline, CDR1 is SGHNT and CDR2 YENEEA. CDR3 size: 16 residues. The DNA of the CDR3 is TGTGCCAGCAGCTTAGGGGGTAGGGGGCGGCACACTGAAGCTTTCTTT. Protein: CASSLGGRGRHTEAFF. The full variable domain, rest sourced from reference TRBV11-3 and TRBJ1-1, is EAGVVQSPRYKIIEKKQPVAFWCNPISGHNTLYWYLQNLGQGPELLIRYENEEAVDDSQLPKDRFSAERLKGVDSTLKIQPAELGDSAVYLCASSLGGRGRHTEAFFGQGTRLTVV.

The count of this clone is one. The chain links TRBV7-8 to TRBJ2-5, with TRBD1 identical over 10 bases. This CDR3 contains 15 residues. The V segment lost 5 bases and the J segment 6 bases; nucleotides outside the gene matches: 9. CDR1 and CDR2 from the germline V gene are SGHVS and FQNEAQ. The CDR3 DNA reads as TGTGCCAGCAGCACTTGGACAGGGGGGGTAAAGACCCAGTACTTC. Protein product: CASSTWTGGVKTQYF.

The rearrangement joins TRBV7-2 to TRBJ2-5; D is ambiguous. The CDR3 runs 12 residues. V dropped 2 bases and J dropped 5 bases, with 6 bases sitting between them. CDR1 is SGHTA and CDR2 is FQGNSA in the germline V gene. The CDR3 DNA follows: TGTGCCAGCAGCTTATTCGGGGAGACCCAGTACTTC. Encoded protein: CASSLFGETQYF. Complete variable domain (other parts from reference TRBV7-2 and TRBJ2-5): GAGVSQSPSNKVTEKGKDVELRCDPISGHTALYWYRQSLGQGLEFLIYFQGNSAPDKSGLPSDRFSAERTGGSVSTLTIQRTQQEDSAVYLCASSLFGETQYFGPGTRLLVL.

The chain combines TRBV10-3 with TRBJ2-7; TRBD1 matches at 9 bases. Trimming cost V 6 bases and J 5 bases; bases outside gene matches: 8. In germline, CDR1 is ENHRY, CDR2 SYGVKD. The CDR3 totals 14 residues. The CDR3 bases are TGTGCCATCAGGGGGGACAGGGCCCCCCACGAGCAGTACTTC. It translates to CAIRGDRAPHEQYF.

The chain joins TRBV5-6 to TRBJ2-3; D could derive from TRBD1 or TRBD2 (5 bases each). Germline values: CDR1 SGHDT, CDR2 YYEEEE. V lost 5 bases and J 0 bases, leaving 16 bases between the germline ends. The CDR3 totals 16 residues. The CDR3 DNA is TGTGCCAGCAGGGCTATTTGGGGCGGGAGCACAGATACGCAGTATTTT. It is translated as CASRAIWGGSTDTQYF.

The V and J genes are TRBV9 and TRBJ2-3; D ambiguous. The CDR3 length is 14 residues. The germline CDR1 and CDR2 sequences are SGDLS and YYNGEE. The V gene lost 0 bases and the J gene lost 3 bases, with 8 bases spanning the gap. In DNA, the CDR3 is TGTGCCAGCAGCGTAGCCCTATGGACAGATACGCAGTATTTT. Amino acids: CASSVALWTDTQYF.

The chain recombines TRBV7-6 with TRBJ2-7; 9 positions agree with TRBD1. CDR1 and CDR2 (germline): SGHVS, FNYEAQ. This CDR3 is built from 15 residues. The V and J ends lost 1 base and 7 bases, in that order; junction bases with no gene match: 8. CDR3 coding DNA: TGTGCCAGCAGCTTAGTAGGGGACAGGGATCCGGAGCAGTACTTC. Amino acid sequence: CASSLVGDRDPEQYF. The full variable domain, with the rest looked up from reference TRBV7-6 and TRBJ2-7, is GAGVSQSPRYKVTKRGQDVALRCDPISGHVSLYWYRQALGQGPEFLTYFNYEAQQDKSGLPNDRFSAERPEGSISTLTIQRTEQRDSAMYRCASSLVGDRDPEQYFGPGTRLTVT.

This clone has only one observation. V gene TRBV5-1 combines with J gene TRBJ2-7; 8 bases match TRBD1. Unmatched junction bases numbered 5, after V lost 0 bases and J lost 0 bases. The CDR3 consists of 16 residues. Germline CDR1 and CDR2: SGHRS and YFSETQ. The CDR3 sequence is CASSLAGGIFSYEQYF. CDR3 sequence (DNA): TGCGCCAGCAGCTTGGCAGGGGGCATATTCTCCTACGAGCAGTACTTC.

This rearrangement joins TRBV28 to TRBJ1-1; 7 bases agree with TRBD1. Trimming removed 5 bases from V and 2 bases from J; junction bases left unmatched: 8. CDR3 length equals 15 residues. Germline-derived CDR1 and CDR2 are MDHEN and SYDVKM. This chain's CDR3 is CASSVTGHDNTEAFF. In DNA, the CDR3 is TGTGCCAGCAGTGTGACAGGGCACGACAACACTGAAGCTTTCTTT.

This clone was seen only once. V and J are TRBV5-4 and TRBJ2-5; no firm D call. Trimming pared 0 bases from V and 0 bases from J, leaving 12 bases between. This CDR3 comprises 16 residues. The germline V gene has CDR1 SGHNT and CDR2 YYREEE (reference sequence). This CDR3 is CASSLGVAQYQETQYF. The CDR3 nucleotides read TGTGCCAGCAGCTTGGGAGTAGCCCAGTACCAAGAGACCCAGTACTTC.

The rearrangement joins TRBV3-1 (or the pseudogene TRBV3-2) to TRBJ1-5; possible D gene TRBD1, 5 bases. The germline gives CDR1 LGHDT, CDR2 YNNKEL (reference sequence). The V gene lost 4 bases and the J gene lost 1 base, with 8 bases spanning the gap. This CDR3 comprises 14 residues. The CDR3 here is CASSPGDSNQPQHF. Here the CDR3 DNA reads TGTGCCAGCAGCCCTGGGGACAGCAATCAGCCCCAGCATTTT.

The chain recombines TRBV11-2 with TRBJ1-1; 7 nucleotides agree with TRBD1. Unmatched junction bases numbered 10, after V lost 5 bases and J lost 7 bases. The CDR3 length is 14 residues. Germline loops: CDR1 SGHAT, CDR2 FQNNGV. The CDR3 region has the DNA TGTGCCAGCAGCAAGGGAGGACAGGCCTTTGAAGCTTTCTTT. Protein product: CASSKGGQAFEAFF.

This chain links TRBV28 with TRBJ2-5; D is unresolved. The CDR3 covers 13 residues. The ends were cut back, 5 bases at V and 3 bases at J, with 10 bases in the middle. CDR1 and CDR2 (germline): MDHEN, SYDVKM. The CDR3 DNA reads as TGTGCCAGCAGTGGGCTCCGGGAAGAGACCCAGTACTTC. Protein sequence: CASSGLREETQYF.

V usage is TRBV9 and J usage is TRBJ1-3, with TRBD1 as a possible D gene (6 bases). The germline V gene encodes CDR1 SGDLS and CDR2 YYNGEE. This CDR3 region has 16 residues. The V and J ends lost 4 bases and 0 bases respectively, with 14 bases between them. The CDR3 reads CASSLGGTRSGNTIYF. The CDR3 DNA reads as TGTGCCAGCAGCCTGGGGGGCACCCGCTCTGGAAACACCATATATTTT.

The chain links TRBV7-3 to TRBJ2-1; the match to TRBD2 covers 8 bases. The CDR3 consists of 16 residues. V trimming: 1 base; J trimming: 5 bases; junction bases outside the gene matches: 7. Germline V gene sequence: CDR1 SGHTA, CDR2 FQGTGA. Here the CDR3 reads CASSLMVIAGNNEQFF. The CDR3 nucleotides read TGTGCCAGCAGCTTAATGGTAATAGCGGGAAACAATGAGCAGTTCTTC.